This paragraph reports one T cell receptor (beta chain). Its antigen is as yet unknown. This CDR3 is 15 amino acids long. Trimming left V 6 bases short and J 2 bases short, with 16 bases between. These data belong to a study of T-cell memory formation after mild COVID-19. Study-wide context: Largely donor-specific sequence clusters came from two donors.

Study-level points and caveats: Contracting CD8+ clones were enriched in EMRA, CD4+ mainly in CM and EM. Clones shrinking from day 15 to 85 showed even CD4/CD8 mixes; later expanders tilted CD4+.

TCRdb re-derived calls from the 5' RACE reads in MiXCR, one entry per CDR3 protein. This table has about 600,000 distinct CDR3 sequences, roughly 20% appearing once. Sequences were obtained from PBMCs or a T cell subset sorted from them (not recorded which). The TCR comes from an adult woman who had mild COVID-19 (a few samples of this study predate the infection). Cell type and time point are not known. This chain joins TRBV12-3 or TRBV12-4 and TRBJ2-5; D might be TRBD1 or TRBD2, each matching 5 bases. The CDR3 here is CASSVGTWGQETQYF. CDR3 bases: TGTGCCAGCAGCGTCGGGACCTGGGGGCAAGAGACCCAGTACTTC.